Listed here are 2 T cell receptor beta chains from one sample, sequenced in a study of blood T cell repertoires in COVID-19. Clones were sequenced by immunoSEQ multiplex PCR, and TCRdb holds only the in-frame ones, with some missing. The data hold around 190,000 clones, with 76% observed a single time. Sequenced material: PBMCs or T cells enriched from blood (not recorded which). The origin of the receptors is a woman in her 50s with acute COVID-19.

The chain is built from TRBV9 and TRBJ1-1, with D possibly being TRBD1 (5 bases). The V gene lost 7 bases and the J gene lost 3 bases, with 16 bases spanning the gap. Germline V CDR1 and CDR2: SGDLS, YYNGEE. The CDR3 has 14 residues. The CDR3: CASSRGGGYTEAFF. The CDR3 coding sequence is TGTGCCAGCTCACGGGGGGGAGGATACACTGAAGCTTTCTTT. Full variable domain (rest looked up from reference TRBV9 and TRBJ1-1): DSGVTQTPKHLITATGQRVTLRCSPRSGDLSVYWYQQSLDQGLQFLIQYYNGEERAKGNILERFSAQQFPDLHSELNLSSLELGDSALYFCASSRGGGYTEAFFGQGTRLTVV.

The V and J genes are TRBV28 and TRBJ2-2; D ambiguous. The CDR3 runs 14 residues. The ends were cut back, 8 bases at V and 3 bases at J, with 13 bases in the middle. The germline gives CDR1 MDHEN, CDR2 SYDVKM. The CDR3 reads CASQTGSHTGELFF. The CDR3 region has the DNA TGTGCCAGCCAAACCGGGTCACACACCGGGGAGCTGTTTTTT.